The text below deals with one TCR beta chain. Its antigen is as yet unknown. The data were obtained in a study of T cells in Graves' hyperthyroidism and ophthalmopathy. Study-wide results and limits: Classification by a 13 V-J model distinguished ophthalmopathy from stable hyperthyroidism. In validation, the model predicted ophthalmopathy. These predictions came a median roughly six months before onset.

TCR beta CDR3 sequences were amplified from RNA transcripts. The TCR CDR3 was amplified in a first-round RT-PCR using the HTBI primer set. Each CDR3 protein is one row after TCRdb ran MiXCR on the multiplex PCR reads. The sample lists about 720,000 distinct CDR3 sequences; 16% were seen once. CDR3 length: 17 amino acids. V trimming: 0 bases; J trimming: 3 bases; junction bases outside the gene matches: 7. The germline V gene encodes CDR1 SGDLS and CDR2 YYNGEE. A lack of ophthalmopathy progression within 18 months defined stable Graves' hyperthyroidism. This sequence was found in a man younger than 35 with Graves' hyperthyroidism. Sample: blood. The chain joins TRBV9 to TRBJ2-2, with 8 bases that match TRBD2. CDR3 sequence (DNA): TGTGCCAGCAGCGTAGAAAGTAGCGGGAAGTACACCGGGGAGCTGTTTTTT. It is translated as CASSVESSGKYTGELFF.